These 17 T cell receptor beta chains came from one sample sequenced in a study of cytomegalovirus exposure and HLA in healthy donors. PCR was performed using 60 Vbeta and 13 Jbeta primers. Libraries were prepared by immunoSEQ multiplex PCR; TCRdb keeps only in-frame clonotypes and omits some of them. In all, the sample yields over 100,000 clones. Sequenced sample: PBMCs. The origin of the receptors is a man aged 25 to 45 in good health and CMV-seronegative.

The V and J genes are TRBV4-1 and TRBJ2-7, with 8 bases lining up with TRBD2. J gave up 3 bases and V 1 base, and 8 bases lay outside the gene matches. The germline gives CDR1 MGHRA, CDR2 YSYEKL. The CDR3 contains 16 residues. This chain's CDR3 is CASSQARGLDFYEQYF. The CDR3 nucleotides read TGCGCCAGCAGCCAAGCCAGGGGACTAGATTTCTACGAGCAGTACTTC.

V usage is TRBV6-5 and J usage is TRBJ2-7; 10 bases are shared with TRBD2. CDR3 length: 15 amino acids. Germline CDR1 reads MNHEY; CDR2 reads SVGAGI. Trimming took 4 bases from V and 4 from J; bases not matched to a gene: 7. CDR3 bases: TGTGCCAGCAGTTTTTCTAGCGGGGGTATTTACGAGCAGTACTTC. This translates into CASSFSSGGIYEQYF.

The rearrangement joins TRBV5-1 to TRBJ1-2, with TRBD1 identical over 9 bases. Germline assignment: CDR1 SGHRS and CDR2 YFSETQ. The CDR3 consists of 16 residues. J gave up 5 bases and V 1 base, and 9 bases lay outside the gene matches. DNA for the CDR3: TGCGCCAGCAGCTTGATTTTACAGGGGGCGCGGTATGGCTACACCTTC. Amino acids: CASSLILQGARYGYTF.

This chain joins TRBV7-3 and TRBJ2-3; a weak D match, TRBD1 (6 bases). Trimming shortened V by 5 bases and J by 4 bases, and 7 bases separated the two germline ends. The CDR3 length is 12 residues. Looked up from germline, CDR1 is SGHTA and CDR2 is FQGTGA. CDR3: CASSKGADTQYF. CDR3 DNA sequence: TGTGCCAGCAGCAAGGGGGCAGATACGCAGTATTTT.

V usage is TRBV14 and J usage is TRBJ1-3, with D unresolved. This CDR3 region has 18 residues. The germline V gene has CDR1 SGHDN and CDR2 FVKESK. Trimming took 3 bases from V and 0 from J, leaving 18 bases between them. Here the CDR3 reads CASSHGFFSPSSGNTIYF. As DNA, the CDR3 is TGTGCCAGCAGCCACGGATTTTTTAGCCCTAGCTCTGGAAACACCATATATTTT. Filled out from reference TRBV14 and TRBJ1-3, the complete variable domain reads EAGVTQFPSHSVIEKGQTVTLRCDPISGHDNLYWYRRVMGKEIKFLLHFVKESKQDESGMPNNRFLAERTGGTYSTLKVQPAELEDSGVYFCASSHGFFSPSSGNTIYFGEGSWLTVV.

This chain uses TRBV7-9 with TRBJ1-6; 9 bases are a match to TRBD1. The CDR3 has 15 amino acids. Germline V lookup: CDR1 SEHNR, CDR2 FQNEAQ (reference sequence). V was pared by 0 bases and J by 6 bases, with 0 bases of the junction left unmatched. CDR3: CASSLADRGNSPLHF. The DNA of the CDR3 is TGTGCCAGCAGCTTAGCGGACAGGGGTAATTCACCCCTCCACTTT.

The V gene is TRBV7-8, the J gene TRBJ2-7; 11 nucleotides agree with TRBD2. The CDR3 sequence is 17 residues long. CDR1 and CDR2 from the germline V gene are SGHVS and FQNEAQ. With V trimmed by 4 bases and J by 1 base, 9 bases remained unmatched. Here the CDR3 DNA reads TGTGCCAGCAGCTCCCAGCTAGCGGGGGGCCGATCCTACGAGCAGTACTTC. Protein product: CASSSQLAGGRSYEQYF. Supplemented by reference TRBV7-8 and TRBJ2-7, the full variable domain reads GAGVSQSPRYKVAKRGQDVALRCDPISGHVSLFWYQQALGQGPEFLTYFQNEAQLDKSGLPSDRFFAERPEGSVSTLKIQRTQQEDSAVYLCASSSQLAGGRSYEQYFGPGTRLTVT.

J is TRBJ2-1 and V is TRBV18, with D unclear. The V gene lost 3 bases and the J gene lost 2 bases, with 8 bases spanning the gap. The CDR3 consists of 14 residues. Per the germline V gene, CDR1 is KGHSH and CDR2 is LQKENI. The CDR3 sequence is CASSPFVPYNEQFF. The CDR3 region has the DNA TGTGCCAGCTCACCTTTCGTCCCCTACAATGAGCAGTTCTTC.

This chain connects TRBV7-8 to TRBJ2-3; TRBD1 is a possible D gene (6 bases). Trimming took 5 bases from V and 2 from J, leaving 17 bases between them. The CDR3 sequence is 16 residues long. The V gene's germline CDR1 is SGHVS and CDR2 FQNEAQ. CDR3 residues: CASSLLVQGFTDTQYF. The CDR3 nucleotides read TGTGCCAGCAGCCTCCTCGTACAGGGATTCACAGATACGCAGTATTTT.

CDR3 region: CASSERGGALEKLFF. CDR3 DNA: TGTGCCAGCAGTGAACGGGGAGGGGCTCTTGAAAAACTGTTTTTT. The chain combines TRBV6-1 with TRBJ1-4; the D gene is possibly TRBD1 (5 bases). Trimming took 2 bases from V and 7 from J, leaving 14 bases between them. The CDR3 totals 15 residues. CDR1 and CDR2 (germline): MNHNS, SASEGT.

The chain couples TRBV5-1 to TRBJ2-5; 12 bases match TRBD1. The ends lost 0 bases at V and 4 bases at J; junction bases unmatched: 10. Germline values: CDR1 SGHRS, CDR2 YFSETQ. The CDR3 contains 18 residues. The CDR3 DNA sequence: TGCGCCAGCAGCTTGGCCCCGGGACAGGGGGCCGGGGGAGAGACCCAGTACTTC. Translation gives CASSLAPGQGAGGETQYF.

This chain joins TRBV6-5 and TRBJ1-1, with D hard to call. V was shortened by 3 bases and J by 4 bases, with 9 bases between the two germline ends. Germline V gene data show CDR1 as MNHEY and CDR2 as SVGAGI. This CDR3 is built from 13 residues. The CDR3 protein is CASSYELTTEAFF. The DNA for the CDR3 is TGTGCCAGCAGTTATGAGCTAACCACTGAAGCTTTCTTT.

The V and J genes are TRBV5-1 and TRBJ2-5; maybe TRBD2 (5 bases). The J call may be in error: the DNA end matches TRBJ2-7 better. Germline CDR1 SGHRS, CDR2 YFSETQ. The CDR3 runs to 14 residues. Here the CDR3 DNA reads TGCGCCAGCAGCTTGGCCGGGGATCCGTACGAGCAGTACTTC. This sequence encodes CASSLAGDPYEQYF.

V usage is TRBV5-5 and J usage is TRBJ2-1, with no clear D. The germline V gene has CDR1 SGHKS and CDR2 YYEKEE (reference sequence). V was cut by 1 base and J by 1 base, with 9 bases left in between. The CDR3 is made up of 15 amino acids. The CDR3 spells CASSLWLESYNEQFF. The DNA of the CDR3 is TGTGCCAGCAGCTTGTGGCTAGAATCCTACAATGAGCAGTTCTTC.

The chain carries TRBV5-1 and TRBJ2-1; a possible D gene is TRBD1 (5 bases). The V and J ends lost 3 bases and 0 bases respectively, with 16 bases between them. The CDR3 spans 17 residues. Germline V gives CDR1 SGHRS, CDR2 YFSETQ. CDR3 coding DNA: TGCGCCAGCAGCTCGACTTCAGGGCTTAGCTCCTACAATGAGCAGTTCTTC. Encoded protein: CASSSTSGLSSYNEQFF.

The CDR3: CASSLERGGREQYF. CDR3 bases: TGCGCCAGCAGCTTGGAGCGGGGGGGCCGCGAGCAGTACTTC. The gene calls are TRBV5-1 and TRBJ2-7; 10 nucleotides match TRBD2. This CDR3 comprises 14 residues. CDR1 is SGHRS, CDR2 YFSETQ, per germline. With V trimmed by 0 bases and J by 6 bases, 3 bases remained unmatched.

The chain is built from TRBV10-3 and TRBJ2-5; 10 positions agree with TRBD1. The end of the DNA fits TRBJ2-7 better, so the J call may be wrong. Germline CDR1 is ENHRY and CDR2 is SYGVKD. The CDR3 runs 14 residues. The CDR3 nucleotides read TGTGCCATCAGGAGGACAGGGGGAGATTACGAGCAGTACTTC. Its translation is CAIRRTGGDYEQYF.